The 28 T cell receptor beta chains presented below share a single source sample, sequenced in a study of blood T cells in healthy people across ages (dated by TCRdb to the mid-2010s). The library was generated by 5' RACE. Sequencing relied on an Illumina HiSeq 2500. The second PCR ran for about 6 to 11 cycles and used a J-beta primer mix along with a sample-barcoded 5' primer. The public sequencing data were trimmed at Q25 with fastp and processed into clonotypes with MiXCR by TCRdb, which kept only in-frame beta chains. Identical CDR3 proteins give one entry, which carries the most common genes and DNA. This sample is represented by 800,000 or so distinct CDR3 sequences; 62% of them were singletons. The ten largest clones add up to around a quarter of the sample. The sample comprised blood. The receptors were gathered from a man aged 25-45 years in good health.

J is TRBJ2-3 and V is TRBV7-2; no reliable D call. Germline V gives CDR1 SGHTA, CDR2 FQGNSA. The germline V and J ends were trimmed by 1 base and 4 bases, with 12 bases remaining between them. This CDR3 has 15 amino acids. The CDR3 nucleotides are TGTGCCAGCAGCTTAGGCGGTCTAGGGTCAGATACGCAGTATTTT. Translation: CASSLGGLGSDTQYF.

The rearrangement uses TRBV6-6 and TRBJ1-2, with 12 bases identical to TRBD1. V shed 6 bases, J shed 4 bases, and the junction held 9 bases outside the gene matches. Per germline, CDR1 MNHNY and CDR2 SVGAGI (reference sequence). The CDR3 contains 16 residues. CDR3 nucleotide sequence: TGTGCCAGCAGGCCGGGACAGGGGGCACGTTTCTATGGCTACACCTTC. It specifies CASRPGQGARFYGYTF.

The gene calls are TRBV7-6 and TRBJ2-1; maybe TRBD1 (5 bases). This CDR3 has 19 residues. Germline-derived CDR1 and CDR2 are SGHVS and FNYEAQ. Between the trimmed V and J ends, which lost 5 bases and 0 bases, there was a span of 23 bases. The CDR3 DNA follows: TGTGCCAGCAGCCTCCTCGGGCGGACAACTCAAAGCTCCTACAATGAGCAGTTCTTC. It translates to CASSLLGRTTQSSYNEQFF.

The J gene is TRBJ2-3, the V gene TRBV11-3, with D perhaps being TRBD1 or TRBD2 (5 bases each). CDR3 length: 17 residues. V lost 6 bases, J lost 0 bases, and 19 bases lay in between. Looked up from germline, CDR1 is SGHNT and CDR2 is YENEEA. The CDR3 region has the DNA TGTGCCAGCAGTCCCGGGACGGTGAGCCGTAGCACAGATACGCAGTATTTT. This gives the protein CASSPGTVSRSTDTQYF.

This clonotype has just a few counts. The J gene is TRBJ2-1, the V gene TRBV28, with D possibly matching TRBD2 (6 bases). CDR1 is MDHEN, CDR2 SYDVKM, per germline. The CDR3 contains 15 residues. With 3 bases removed from V and 7 bases from J, the gap between germline ends came to 16 bases. The CDR3 region is CASSLGGSLENEQFF. CDR3 DNA sequence: TGTGCCAGCAGTTTGGGAGGTTCCCTAGAAAATGAGCAGTTCTTC.

The chain employs TRBV3-1 and TRBJ1-2; D is possibly TRBD1 (6 bases). CDR1 and CDR2 from the germline V gene are LGHDT and YNNKEL (reference sequence). Trimming removed 4 bases from V and 11 bases from J, with 23 bases in between. This CDR3 is 15 amino acids long. The chain's CDR3 is CASSPSGTLGERYTF. As DNA, the CDR3 is TGTGCCAGCAGCCCAAGCGGGACACTGGGGGAGAGGTACACCTTC.

The chain joins TRBV7-2 to TRBJ2-5; tentatively, D is TRBD1 or TRBD2 (5 bases each). The CDR3 is made up of 14 amino acids. The germline CDR1 and CDR2 sequences are SGHTA and FQGNSA. Trimming removed 6 bases at V and 0 bases at J, with 11 bases between. The CDR3 here is CASRTRDHQETQYF. CDR3 nucleotides: TGTGCCAGCAGGACCCGGGACCACCAAGAGACCCAGTACTTC.

V is TRBV27 and J is TRBJ1-5; D remains unclear. CDR3 length equals 15 residues. V lost 0 bases and J 0 bases, leaving 6 bases between the germline ends. Germline V CDR1 and CDR2: MNHEY, SMNVEV (reference sequence). The CDR3 loop is CASSLSLLSNQPQHF. As DNA, the CDR3 is TGTGCCAGCAGTTTATCGCTCCTTAGCAATCAGCCCCAGCATTTT.

J is TRBJ2-3 and V is TRBV2, with 8 positions matching TRBD2. Per germline, CDR1 SNHLY and CDR2 FYNNEI. Unmatched junction bases numbered 2, after V lost 9 bases and J lost 3 bases. The CDR3 runs to 12 residues. CDR3 residues: CARAGDTDTQYF. DNA for the CDR3: TGTGCCAGAGCGGGGGATACAGATACGCAGTATTTT.

V and J are TRBV6-2 or TRBV6-3 and TRBJ2-1, with 11 bases identical to TRBD2. Germline loops: CDR1 MNHEY, CDR2 SVGEGT. This CDR3 is built from 12 residues. CDR3 amino acids: CAWTSGWKEQFF. DNA of the CDR3: TGTGCTTGGACTAGCGGGTGGAAGGAGCAGTTCTTC.

This chain joins TRBV10-3 and TRBJ2-5; TRBD2 agrees at 7 bases. Germline trimming cut 7 bases from V and 0 bases from J; bases unmatched to any gene: 2. Germline V gene sequence: CDR1 ENHRY, CDR2 SYGVKD. This CDR3 is built from 13 residues. CDR3 nucleotide sequence: TGTGCCATCAAGGGGAGGGACCAAGAGACCCAGTACTTC. Protein sequence: CAIKGRDQETQYF.

V and J are TRBV13 and TRBJ2-3; D is perhaps TRBD1 or TRBD2 (5 bases each). V lost 7 bases to trimming and J lost 9 bases, with 14 bases between them. The CDR3 loop spans 12 amino acids. Germline lookup yields CDR1 PRHDT and CDR2 FYEKMQ (reference sequence). The CDR3 DNA follows: TGTGCCAGCACCTCAATGAGGGGCACGCAGTATTTT. It yields the protein CASTSMRGTQYF. The full variable domain, rest sourced from reference TRBV13 and TRBJ2-3, is AAGVIQSPRHLIKEKRETATLKCYPIPRHDTVYWYQQGPGQDPQFLISFYEKMQSDKGSIPDRFSAQQFSDYHSELNMSSLELGDSALYFCASTSMRGTQYFGPGTRLTVL.

The rearrangement uses TRBV4-2 and TRBJ1-2; no reliable D call. The V end was cut by 5 bases, the J end by 0 bases, with 13 bases between. Germline loops: CDR1 LGHNA, CDR2 YNFKEQ. This CDR3 is built from 15 residues. The CDR3 DNA sequence: TGTGCCAGCAGCTACCAAGCGGAAGCTAACTATGGCTACACCTTC. Translating it yields CASSYQAEANYGYTF.

The sample holds many counts of this clonotype. The V and J genes are TRBV12-3 or TRBV12-4 and TRBJ2-3; D is unclear. This CDR3 is 14 amino acids long. Deletions cut 5 bases from V and 0 bases from J, with 9 bases between. The DNA of the CDR3 is TGTGCCAGCAGTGGCGGTTGGAGCACAGATACGCAGTATTTT. Translation: CASSGGWSTDTQYF.

CDR3 loop: CASSYTSGGRTDTQYF. CDR3 sequence (DNA): TGTGCCAGCAGCTACACCTCGGGGGGTCGGACAGATACGCAGTATTTT. V gene TRBV7-8 combines with J gene TRBJ2-3; 7 bases match TRBD2. CDR1 is SGHVS and CDR2 is FQNEAQ in the germline V gene. CDR3 length: 16 residues. With 4 bases clipped from V and 3 bases from J, the junction kept 10 bases outside the gene matches. The entire variable domain, with the rest obtained from reference TRBV7-8 and TRBJ2-3, is as follows: GAGVSQSPRYKVAKRGQDVALRCDPISGHVSLFWYQQALGQGPEFLTYFQNEAQLDKSGLPSDRFFAERPEGSVSTLKIQRTQQEDSAVYLCASSYTSGGRTDTQYFGPGTRLTVL.

This clonotype has a handful of counts. V and J are TRBV5-1 and TRBJ2-7; 10 bases are a match to TRBD1. V lost 3 bases and J lost 0; bases outside the gene matches: 3. The CDR3 loop spans 15 amino acids. The germline V gene has CDR1 SGHRS and CDR2 YFSETQ. CDR3 nucleotide sequence: TGCGCCAGCAGCTCGGACAGGGGGGACTCCTACGAGCAGTACTTC. Residues: CASSSDRGDSYEQYF.

V and J are TRBV5-1 and TRBJ2-1, with 8 bases that match TRBD1. This CDR3 contains 17 residues. With 4 bases clipped from V and 6 bases from J, the junction kept 15 bases outside the gene matches. CDR1 and CDR2 (germline): SGHRS, YFSETQ. The CDR3 nucleotides are TGCGCCAGCAGCCCCATGGTGACAGGGGACCTACTCAATGAGCAGTTCTTC. This codes for CASSPMVTGDLLNEQFF.

V and J are TRBV30 and TRBJ1-5; D is unclear. This CDR3 has 13 residues. V lost 1 base and J 3 bases, leaving 7 bases between the germline ends. CDR1 is GTSNPN and CDR2 is SVGIG in the germline V gene (reference sequence). The CDR3 loop reads CAWSADFNQPQHF. DNA of the CDR3: TGTGCCTGGAGTGCGGATTTCAATCAGCCCCAGCATTTT.

V is TRBV20-1 and J is TRBJ2-3; 10 bases line up with TRBD2. The CDR3 loop spans 14 amino acids. Germline V lookup: CDR1 DFQATT, CDR2 SNEGSKA (reference sequence). J gave up 5 bases and V 4 bases, and 6 bases lay outside the gene matches. The CDR3 coding sequence is TGCAGTGCTAAACTTAGCGGGGGGAAAGATACGCAGTATTTT. Amino acid sequence: CSAKLSGGKDTQYF.

This chain uses TRBV7-2 with TRBJ2-3; D unclear. This CDR3 region has 15 residues. Looked up from germline, CDR1 is SGHTA and CDR2 is FQGNSA. Trimming removed 3 bases from V and 4 bases from J, with 14 bases in between. The CDR3, as DNA: TGTGCCAGCAGCTTCGGCGCCGTCGGAGCAGATACGCAGTATTTT. Translating gives CASSFGAVGADTQYF.

This clonotype occurred a few times. The CDR3: CSVEGGPYGYTF. The CDR3 nucleotides read TGCAGCGTTGAAGGGGGACCCTATGGCTACACCTTC. This chain connects TRBV29-1 to TRBJ1-2; D is perhaps TRBD1 (5 bases). V dropped 1 base and J dropped 4 bases, with 7 bases sitting between them. The length of the CDR3 is 12 residues. Germline V gene sequence: CDR1 SQVTM, CDR2 ANQGSEA.

The rearrangement uses TRBV29-1 and TRBJ2-3, with 12 bases aligning to TRBD2. The germline gives CDR1 SQVTM, CDR2 ANQGSEA. The CDR3 runs 17 residues. Trimming removed 0 bases from V and 6 bases from J; junction bases left unmatched: 10. For the CDR3, the DNA is TGCAGCGTTGAAGATACCGCGCTAGCGGGGGGGACGGATACGCAGTATTTT. It codes for CSVEDTALAGGTDTQYF.

This sequence joins TRBV6-2 or TRBV6-3 and TRBJ2-6, with 8 bases lining up with TRBD1. Germline V gene sequence: CDR1 MNHEY, CDR2 SVGEGT. The CDR3 runs to 17 residues. The trim removed 2 bases at V and 2 bases at J, leaving 5 bases unmatched. CDR3 DNA sequence: TGTGCCAGCAGTTACACTCTACAGGGGGCTGGGGCCAACGTCCTGACTTTC. It yields the protein CASSYTLQGAGANVLTF.

The chain is built from TRBV4-2 and TRBJ2-7, with 10 bases fitting TRBD2. From germline, CDR1 is LGHNA and CDR2 YNFKEQ. V shed 4 bases and J 2 bases; nucleotides not matched to a gene: 8. This CDR3 comprises 16 residues. For the CDR3, the DNA is TGTGCCAGCAGCCCGGGATTGAGCGGGGGGGCCTACGAGCAGTACTTC. Its translation is CASSPGLSGGAYEQYF.

The V gene is TRBV5-6, the J gene TRBJ1-2; D unresolved. V lost 5 bases and J 2 bases, leaving 10 bases between the germline ends. Germline V gene data show CDR1 as SGHDT and CDR2 as YYEEEE. There are 13 residues in the CDR3. The CDR3 DNA sequence: TGTGCCAGCAGTTCGTGGATGAACTATGGCTACACCTTC. This sequence encodes CASSSWMNYGYTF.

The chain has TRBV21-1 and TRBJ1-2; the DNA was not compared with TRBD1, the D call given in the table. TRBV21-1 has pseudogene status. The CDR3 consists of 13 residues. CDR3 sequence reads: CASSNGQACCYTF. DNA of the CDR3: TGTGCCAGCAGCAATGGACAGGCATGTTGCTACACCTTC.

There are a few counts of this clonotype. This chain uses TRBV27 with TRBJ2-1; D gene ambiguous. There are 13 residues in the CDR3. In germline, CDR1 is MNHEY, CDR2 SMNVEV (reference sequence). V was trimmed by 3 bases and J by 5 bases, leaving 8 bases between them. The CDR3 loop reads CASSFRRNNEQFF. CDR3 coding DNA: TGTGCCAGCAGTTTCCGACGAAACAATGAGCAGTTCTTC.

V usage is TRBV2 and J usage is TRBJ2-4; D gene unclear. The germline V gene encodes CDR1 SNHLY and CDR2 FYNNEI. This CDR3 contains 14 residues. Trimming took 6 bases from V and 13 from J, leaving 22 bases between them. This CDR3 is CASRYEDGSDRQYF. CDR3 sequence (DNA): TGTGCCAGCAGATATGAGGATGGGTCCGATCGGCAGTACTTC.